The rows below give T cell receptor beta chains drawn from one sample of a study of shared clonotypes between healthy human individuals. TCRdb's table, derived via immunoSEQ multiplex PCR, lists solely in-frame clones and lacks some. The table has roughly 520,000 clones, approximately 95% seen once. Sequenced input: naive CD4+ T cells sorted from blood. These receptor sequences come from a woman aged 25 to 39 in good health. Both conserved end residues are part of each CDR3. D genes are given only for firm matches. Part of the rows lack a size; the others show once, few, many or a class for expanded clones.

V	J	size	D	DNA	CDR3
TRBV5-4	TRBJ2-2	once	TRBD2	TGTGCCAGCGGGCCCTCGAGCGGGGACACCGGGGAGCTGTTTTTT	CASGPSSGDTGELFF
TRBV7-9	TRBJ2-1	NA	TRBD2	TGTGCCAGCAGCTTGGGTAGCGGCGGGGGAGAGCAGTTCTTC	CASSLGSGGGEQFF
TRBV5-1	TRBJ2-5	NA	NA	TGCGCCAGCAGCTTAGGGTTTGAGGAGACCCAGTACTTC	CASSLGFEETQYF
TRBV19	TRBJ2-2	NA	TRBD2	TGTGCCAGTAGTTTATTAGCGGGCACCGGGGAGCTGTTTTTT	CASSLLAGTGELFF
TRBV4-1	TRBJ2-5	NA	NA	TGCGCCAGCAGCCAAACGGGACGGCTTGAAAAGACCCAGTACTTC	CASSQTGRLEKTQYF
TRBV28	TRBJ1-5	NA	TRBD1	TGTGCCAGCAGGTACAGGGGAGTGCAGCCCCAGCATTTT	CASRYRGVQPQHF
TRBV28	TRBJ1-3	NA	TRBD1	TGTGCCAGCAGTTTAGACAGGGCGTACTCTGGAAACACCATATATTTT	CASSLDRAYSGNTIYF
TRBV10-3	TRBJ2-3	NA	NA	TGTGCCATCAGTCAACTTGGTACGCAGTATTTT	CAISQLGTQYF
TRBV6-5	TRBJ2-7	NA	TRBD2	TGTGCCAGCAGTTCTCGGCTAGCGGGAGCTCACGAGCAGTACTTC	CASSSRLAGAHEQYF
TRBV4-1	TRBJ2-7	NA	TRBD2	TGCGCCAGCAGCCAAGTTTGGACTAGCGCGAAAAAAAGCCGCTCCTACGAGCAGTACTTC	CASSQVWTSAKKSRSYEQYF
TRBV29-1	TRBJ1-1	NA	NA	TGCAGCGTTGAAAGGCAATCTTTCTTT	CSVERQSFF
TRBV19	TRBJ1-5	NA	NA	TGTGCCAGTATGGAAGGCAGGGGAAGCAATCAGCCCCAGCATTTT	CASMEGRGSNQPQHF
TRBV23-1	TRBJ2-3	NA	NA	TGCGCCAGCAGTCAAGCCCTGAACACAGATACGCAGTATTTT	CASSQALNTDTQYF
TRBV5-4	TRBJ2-3	NA	NA	TGTGCCAGCAGGGATGGTGCGGGCAGCACAGATACGCAGTATTTT	CASRDGAGSTDTQYF
TRBV11-2	TRBJ1-1	NA	NA	TGTGCCAGCAGCTTAGCGGGGACTGAAGCTTTCTTT	CASSLAGTEAFF
TRBV15	TRBJ2-7	NA	NA	TGTGCCACCAGCAGAGCCAGCGATCCAAGCTCCTACGAGCAGTACTTC	CATSRASDPSSYEQYF
TRBV28	TRBJ1-5	once	NA	TGTGCCAGCAGTTTCCTTAGGTTGACCCCGAGGGATCAGCCCCAGCATTTT	CASSFLRLTPRDQPQHF
TRBV28	TRBJ1-1	NA	TRBD1	TGTGCCAGCAGTCCAGGGGACAGGGACACTGAAGCTTTCTTT	CASSPGDRDTEAFF
TRBV7-8	TRBJ1-2	NA	TRBD1	TGTGCCAGCAGCTGGCAGGGGGCCGACTATGGCTACACCTTC	CASSWQGADYGYTF
TRBV5-1	TRBJ2-7	NA	NA	TGCGCCAGCAGAGTGGGGTCAGGGACCTCCTACGAGCAGTACTTC	CASRVGSGTSYEQYF
TRBV14	TRBJ2-1	NA	TRBD2	TGTGCCAGCAGCCTGGGACTAGCGGGAGTCGTTGAGCAGTTCTTC	CASSLGLAGVVEQFF
TRBV6-5	TRBJ1-4	once	NA	TGTGCCAGCAGTTACTCACACAGGGACGAAAAACTGTTTTTT	CASSYSHRDEKLFF
TRBV5-6	TRBJ1-2	NA	NA	TGTGCCAGCAGCTTGGAGTTCATGGCGGATGGGGGGAACTATGGCTACACCTTC	CASSLEFMADGGNYGYTF
TRBV7-3	TRBJ2-7	NA	TRBD1	TGTGCCAGCAGCCCGACGACAGGGAACCCCTACGAGCAGTACTTC	CASSPTTGNPYEQYF